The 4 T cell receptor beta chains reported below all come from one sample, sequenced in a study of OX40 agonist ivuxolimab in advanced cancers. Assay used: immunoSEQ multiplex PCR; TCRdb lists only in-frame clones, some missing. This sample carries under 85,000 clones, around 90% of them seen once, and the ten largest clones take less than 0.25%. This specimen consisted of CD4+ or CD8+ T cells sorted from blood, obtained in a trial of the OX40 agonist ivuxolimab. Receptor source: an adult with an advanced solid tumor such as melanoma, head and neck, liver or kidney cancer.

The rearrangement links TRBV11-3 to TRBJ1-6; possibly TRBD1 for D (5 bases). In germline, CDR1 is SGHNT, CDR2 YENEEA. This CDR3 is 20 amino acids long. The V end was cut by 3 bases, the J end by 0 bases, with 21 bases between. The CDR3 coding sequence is TGTGCCAGCAGCTTGGCGAACCGGGACGGTGGATTCTCCTATAATTCACCCCTCCACTTT. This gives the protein CASSLANRDGGFSYNSPLHF. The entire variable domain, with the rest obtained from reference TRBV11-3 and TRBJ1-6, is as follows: EAGVVQSPRYKIIEKKQPVAFWCNPISGHNTLYWYLQNLGQGPELLIRYENEEAVDDSQLPKDRFSAERLKGVDSTLKIQPAELGDSAVYLCASSLANRDGGFSYNSPLHFGNGTRLTVT.

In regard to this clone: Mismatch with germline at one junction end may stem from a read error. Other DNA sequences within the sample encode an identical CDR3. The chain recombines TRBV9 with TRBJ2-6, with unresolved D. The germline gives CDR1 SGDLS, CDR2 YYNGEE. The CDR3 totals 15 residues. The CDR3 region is CASSVGASGANVLTF. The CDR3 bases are TGCGCCAGCAGCGTAGGAGCCTCTGGGGCCAACGTCCTGACTTTC.

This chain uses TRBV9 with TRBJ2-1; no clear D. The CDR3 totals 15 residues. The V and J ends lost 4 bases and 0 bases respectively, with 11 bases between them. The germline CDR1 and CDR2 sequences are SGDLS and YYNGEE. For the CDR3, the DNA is TGTGCCAGCAGCCCTACCATAGGCTCCTACAATGAGCAGTTCTTC. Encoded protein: CASSPTIGSYNEQFF.

CDR3: CASSTVPGNPEFYEQYF. In nucleotides, the CDR3 is TGCGCCAGCAGCACAGTACCGGGAAATCCAGAGTTTTACGAGCAGTACTTC. The chain combines TRBV5-1 with TRBJ2-7; D may be TRBD2 (5 bases). Germline V gene data show CDR1 as SGHRS and CDR2 as YFSETQ. The CDR3 is 17 amino acids. V lost 4 bases, J lost 4 bases, and 24 bases lay in between.